This T cell receptor (beta chain) was sequenced in a study of CD8 T cells in ankylosing spondylitis (dated by TCRdb to 2016 to 2017). Regarding the research as a whole: T cell receptor beta repertoires were profiled in healthy donors and ankylosing spondylitis patients so that disease-linked TCR variants could be found. The full study cohort was made up of about 25 ankylosing spondylitis patients and around 100 healthy donors. Peripheral blood was sampled, and synovial fluid was also collected from ankylosing spondylitis patients.

From the germline V gene, CDR1 is SGHRS and CDR2 is YFSETQ. The CDR3 measures 13 amino acids from cysteine to phenylalanine. Of the read, only the CDR3 DNA is kept; its 39 bases are in frame from base 1. V is cut by 2 bases and J by 5 bases, and the space between the germline ends is 8 bases. Sequenced using an Illumina HiSeq 2500. Quantitative 5'-RACE with molecular barcodes was the method used to prepare the TCR beta libraries. Per the authors' processing: To identify disease-linked TCR variants, a new computational method was used, one built on a probabilistic model of VDJ rearrangement. TCRdb handled the public reads itself, with Q25 trimming in fastp and clone calling in MiXCR, and kept productive beta chains. One record per CDR3 amino acid sequence lists the most common genes and DNA. TCRdb's processing, not the authors', yielded these V and J calls. This sample comprises approximately 260,000 distinct CDR3 sequences, 18% of them detected only once. Together, the top ten hold over 25% of the sample.

The paper's findings and limits, for the study overall: A TCR beta motif made up of several highly homologous amino acid variants appeared to be characteristic of blood from ankylosing spondylitis patients. Some TCR beta motif variants had previously been reported in synovial fluid and blood of reactive arthritis patients, which suggested common disease-initiation mechanisms. The disease-linked clones were reported as significantly enriched in matched synovial fluid samples from ankylosing spondylitis patients. The disease-linked clones showed a CD8+ phenotype and occurred at relatively low frequencies in peripheral blood.

This clonotype has only a few counts. No cognate antigen has been identified for it. One base away there is no much larger clone; base qualities are not given. This sequence was found in a male donor with ankylosing spondylitis or in good health (not recorded which). The receptor chain draws on TRBV5-1 and TRBJ2-1, with an unclear D gene assignment. Sequenced sample: blood, either unsorted or a sorted T cell fraction (not recorded which). The sequence in DNA is TGCGCCAGCAGCTTCTGGCAAGACAATGAGCAGTTCTTC. This yields the protein CASSFWQDNEQFF.